This T cell receptor (beta chain) was identified in a study of low-dose radiotherapy and immunotherapy resistance in tumors. Whole-study context: Each fraction for Cohort 1 was 0.5 Gy, given every 2 weeks, and the total came to 6.5 Gy. It was every two weeks, one day before radiation and immunotherapy, that intravenous cyclophosphamide 200 mg/m2 was given.

Documented time point: after trial treatment. As to treatment: LDRT plus nivolumab, ipilimumab, low-dose cyclophosphamide and aspirin (RACIN trial). Each donor was administered nivolumab, ipilimumab, aspirin, low-dose cyclophosphamide and low-dose radiotherapy. Covering alpha and beta chains, TRAV- and TRBV-specific primers were used for the first-strand cDNA. With a V-primer adapter and a constant-region primer, TCRs were amplified for roughly 18 PCR cycles. In vitro transcription amplified the mRNA that had been isolated. TCRdb used MiXCR to reprocess the reads, holding one entry per CDR3 protein. Among approximately 91,000 distinct CDR3 sequences listed, 20% to 25% were seen once. This CDR3 spans 13 amino acids. Germline CDR1 is LGHNT and CDR2 is FRNRAP. With 4 bases removed from V and 5 bases from J, the gap between germline ends came to 9 bases. This clonotype was seen many times.

The chain links TRBV12-5 to TRBJ1-5; D remains ambiguous. The specimen comprised PBMCs, sampled after low-dose radiotherapy plus immunotherapy. The sequence derives from a female donor with ovarian cancer. This CDR3 reads CASGYGYDQPQHF. CDR3 DNA: TGTGCTAGTGGTTACGGCTATGATCAGCCCCAGCATTTT.